This TCR beta chain was recorded in a study of cytomegalovirus exposure and HLA in healthy donors. Germline V gene sequence: CDR1 MNHEY, CDR2 SVGAGI. The CDR3 runs to 16 residues. V gave up 2 bases and J gave up 1 base, with 14 bases separating them. General study results and limits: Segments of the TCR beta V type were, in most cases, productive about 90% or about 30% of the time in an earlier analysis. Under in vitro conditions, three CMV-associated chains were confirmed as specific for CMV antigens. Excluded: some indistinguishable V segments such as TRBV6-2 and TRBV6-3.

As regards this clone: What it recognizes is unknown.

13 Jbeta primers and 60 Vbeta primers were used for the PCR. Using immunoSEQ multiplex PCR, the repertoire was profiled, and TCRdb retains in-frame clones only, with some absent. Here the sample spans 200,000 or so clones, 82% being singletons. This sequence originates from a woman aged 50 to 60 in good health and CMV-seropositive. The sample comprised PBMCs. This chain connects TRBV6-5 to TRBJ1-1, with D tentatively TRBD1 (6 bases). The CDR3 nucleotides read TGTGCCAGCAGTTACGGCAGGGGACCCCCGAACACTGAAGCTTTCTTT. Its translation is CASSYGRGPPNTEAFF.